This is a list of T cell receptor beta chains from one sample in a study of technical replicates of blood from several donors. Sequencing was performed with immunoSEQ multiplex PCR; in TCRdb, only in-frame clones are kept and a portion is missing. The table shows about 69,000 clones, with roughly 88% occurring only once. The sequencing sample was made of PBMCs. The receptors here all came from a human donor in good health. Some clones in this sample may be carry-over from other donors' samples. CDR3s include the opening cysteine and the closing phenylalanine or tryptophan. A D gene is named only where the DNA matches it firmly. Size is stated for part of the rows, as once, few or many counts, or as a class when the clone is expanded.

J gene | CDR3 length | D gene | V gene | clone size | CDR3 DNA | CDR3 protein
TRBJ2-3 | 16 | TRBD2 | TRBV7-2 | NA | TGTGCCAGCAGCTTAGGTAGCGGGGCTAGCACAGATACGCAGTATTTT | CASSLGSGASTDTQYF
TRBJ2-1 | 12 | NA | TRBV5-6 | NA | TGTGCCAGCAGCTTGGCCCTCCATGAGCAGTTCTTC | CASSLALHEQFF
TRBJ2-2 | 16 | NA | TRBV4-2 | NA | TGTGCCAGCAGCCAAGGTAATAGACAGGTGATCGGGGAGCTGTTTTTT | CASSQGNRQVIGELFF
TRBJ1-1 | 15 | NA | TRBV5-1 | few | TGCGCCAGCAGCTTTCTGGCAATTGGGCCGGCTGAAGCTTTCTTT | CASSFLAIGPAEAFF
TRBJ2-2 | 14 | NA | TRBV5-1 | NA | TGCGCCAGCAGCTGGACCCGGGGCACCGGGGAGCTGTTTTTT | CASSWTRGTGELFF
TRBJ1-4 | 13 | NA | TRBV11-3 | few | TGTGCCAGCGAGGGCGTGAGCGATGAAAAACTGTTTTTT | CASEGVSDEKLFF
TRBJ2-1 | 15 | TRBD1 | TRBV6-4 | medium-sized | TGTGCCAGCAGTTTACAGGGGGACTCCTACAATGAGCAGTTCTTC | CASSLQGDSYNEQFF
TRBJ2-2 | 16 | NA | TRBV7-2 | NA | TGTGCCAGCAGCGCAGCATACCAGGAGGGCACCGGGGAGCTGTTTTTT | CASSAAYQEGTGELFF
TRBJ1-6 | 17 | NA | TRBV28 | NA | TGTGCCAGCAGTTTAATCAGGGGCGACAAGCCTGAGTCACCCCTCCACTTT | CASSLIRGDKPESPLHF
TRBJ1-5 | 12 | NA | TRBV19 | NA | TGTGCCAGTGGGGGGAGCAATCAGCCCCAGCATTTT | CASGGSNQPQHF
TRBJ1-6 | 15 | NA | TRBV5-6 | NA | TGTGCCAGCAGCATAGAGACAGGCCTGGGGTCACCCCTCCACTTT | CASSIETGLGSPLHF
TRBJ2-2 | 13 | NA | TRBV27 | NA | TGTGCCAGCAGTTTTATGGAGACCGGGGAGCTGTTTTTT | CASSFMETGELFF
TRBJ2-7 | 14 | NA | TRBV5-1 | NA | TGCGCCAGCAGCCTGTCCGGTAGCTCCTACGAGCAGTACTTC | CASSLSGSSYEQYF
TRBJ1-3 | 14 | NA | TRBV2 | NA | TGTGCCAGCTCCCGACAGCGCTCTGGAAACACCATATATTTT | CASSRQRSGNTIYF
TRBJ2-7 | 16 | NA | TRBV14 | NA | TGTGCCAGCAGCCAAGATCGGAACAGGGGGGGTTACGAGCAGTACTTC | CASSQDRNRGGYEQYF
TRBJ1-3 | 15 | NA | TRBV6-5 | NA | TGTGCCAGCAGGCTAACCGATCACTCTGGAAACACCATATATTTT | CASRLTDHSGNTIYF
TRBJ2-2 | 17 | TRBD2 | TRBV7-7 | NA | TGTGCCAGCAGCTTAGGGACTAGCGGGAGTCGAACCGGGGAGCTGTTTTTT | CASSLGTSGSRTGELFF
TRBJ2-2 | 15 | NA | TRBV5-6 | few | TGTGCCAGCAGCTTGTGGGCAGCGAACACCGGGGAGCTGTTTTTT | CASSLWAANTGELFF
TRBJ1-2 | 14 | NA | TRBV5-6 | NA | TGTGCCAGCAGCTTGGGACGGGATATCTATGGCTACACCTTC | CASSLGRDIYGYTF
TRBJ2-7 | 15 | NA | TRBV19 | once | TGTGCCAGTAGCCTGTTTGGGCAGGCGGGTTACGAGCAGTACTTC | CASSLFGQAGYEQYF
TRBJ2-2 | 16 | NA | TRBV4-3 | NA | TGCGCCAGCAGTCCTCGGGATAGCGACAACACCGGGGAGCTGTTTTTT | CASSPRDSDNTGELFF
TRBJ2-2 | 14 | NA | TRBV9 | NA | TGTGCCAGCAGCGAGACAGTGAACACCGGGGAGCTGTTTTTT | CASSETVNTGELFF
TRBJ2-7 | 16 | NA | TRBV12-1 | NA | TGTGCCAGCAGCTTTCTTGGCGGGAAGAGCTCCTACGAGCAGTACTTC | CASSFLGGKSSYEQYF
TRBJ2-5 | 14 | NA | TRBV27 | NA | TGTGCCAGCAGTTTCAACGGCGGCCAAGAGACCCAGTACTTC | CASSFNGGQETQYF
TRBJ2-2 | 15 | TRBD1 | TRBV5-1 | NA | TGCGCCAGCAGCATTCGGACAGGGAACACCGGGGAGCTGTTTTTT | CASSIRTGNTGELFF
TRBJ1-5 | 14 | NA | TRBV28 | NA | TGTGCCAGCAGTTTAAGGACAGTCAATCAGCCCCAGCATTTT | CASSLRTVNQPQHF
TRBJ1-3 | 14 | NA | TRBV5-5 | few | TGTGCCAGCAGCGGAGGGGACTCTGGAAACACCATATATTTT | CASSGGDSGNTIYF
TRBJ2-7 | 12 | NA | TRBV11-2 | once | TGTGCCAGCAGTCGAAGGGCAGGAGGTAAGTACTTC | CASSRRAGGKYF
TRBJ1-6 | 17 | NA | TRBV2 | once | TGTGCCAGCAGTGAACGGGACACCTTATACTATAATTCACCCCTCCACTTT | CASSERDTLYYNSPLHF
TRBJ1-6 | 15 | NA | TRBV18 | NA | TGTGCCAGCTCACCAGTGGCAGAGCTTAGCTCACCCCTCCACTTT | CASSPVAELSSPLHF
TRBJ2-5 | 15 | TRBD1 | TRBV7-9 | NA | TGTGCCAGCAGCTTCTCACAGGGGGCCGGTGAGACCCAGTACTTC | CASSFSQGAGETQYF
TRBJ2-5 | 17 | TRBD1 | TRBV7-8 | NA | TGTGCCAGCAGCCCCGGGACAGGATACATCCGGGGAGAGACCCAGTACTTC | CASSPGTGYIRGETQYF
TRBJ2-7 | 16 | TRBD2 | TRBV29-1 | NA | TGCAGCGTTCGCCAGGCTAGCGGGGGCACCTCCTACGAGCAGTACTTC | CSVRQASGGTSYEQYF
TRBJ2-7 | 14 | TRBD1 | TRBV11-2 | NA | TGTGCCAGCAGCTTAGTGGGGACAGTCTACGAGCAGTACTTC | CASSLVGTVYEQYF
TRBJ1-2 | 14 | NA | TRBV18 | NA | TGTGCCAGCTCACCGCCTCGAGGCCGCTATGGCTACACCTTC | CASSPPRGRYGYTF
TRBJ2-7 | 13 | TRBD1 | TRBV5-1 | NA | TGCGCCAGCAGCTTCCCAGGGGGCTACGAGCAGTACTTC | CASSFPGGYEQYF
TRBJ2-1 | 14 | NA | TRBV5-1 | NA | TGCGCCAGCAGCTTGGGGGAGACGTACAATGAGCAGTTCTTC | CASSLGETYNEQFF
TRBJ1-6 | 14 | NA | TRBV5-6 | NA | TGTGCCAGCAGCTACCGATTGGGGCGGTCACCCCTCCACTTT | CASSYRLGRSPLHF
TRBJ1-2 | 14 | NA | TRBV18 | NA | TGTGCCAGCTCACCTTCGGCGGAGTTCCGCGGCTACACCTTC | CASSPSAEFRGYTF
TRBJ1-2 | 15 | NA | TRBV15 | NA | TGTGCCACCAGCGCCGAAGGAGGGTTCGGGTATGGCTACACCTTC | CATSAEGGFGYGYTF
TRBJ2-3 | 19 | TRBD2 | TRBV10-3 | NA | TGTGCCATCAGTAAACGGACTAGCGGAAATTCGGCTAGCACAGATACGCAGTATTTT | CAISKRTSGNSASTDTQYF
TRBJ1-5 | 14 | TRBD1 | TRBV18 | NA | TGTGCCAGCAAAAGGACAGGGGTCGATCAGCCCCAGCATTTT | CASKRTGVDQPQHF
TRBJ2-5 | 13 | NA | TRBV7-9 | NA | TGTGCCAGCAGCTTAGAGGCGAGGGCCGCCGGGTACTTC | CASSLEARAAGYF